This TCR beta chain was found in a study of T cell repertoires in cytomegalovirus infection. The wider study: Through public TCR beta signatures, both CMV infection and matching HLA type were indicated. Study-wide points: Cumulative frequency of public TCR beta families picked out carriers of CMV plus the relevant HLA. HLA-C-restricted CMV-specific TCR beta clonotypes prevailed in the ex vivo response.

TCRdb reprocessed the reads via MiXCR and lists one record per CDR3 protein. This repertoire shows 8,000 or so distinct CDR3 sequences, approximately 60% found once; its top ten account for around 73%. A single count supports this clonotype. Its antigen is unknown. Compared with germline, one end of the junction differs, possibly owing to a read error. The CDR3 has 16 amino acids. Germline V gene lookup returns CDR1 SEHNR and CDR2 FQNEAQ (reference sequence). The chain is built from TRBV7-9 and TRBJ2-1, with a possible D match to TRBD2 (5 bases). The TCR comes from a human donor in good health (CMV status not recorded). Some clones in this sample may be carry-over from other donors' samples. Sequenced: PBMCs, sequenced either directly or after in vitro stimulation (not recorded which). The CDR3 reads CASSLIGVSAYNEQRF. The CDR3 nucleotides read TGTGCCAGCAGCTTAATCGGGGTCAGCGCATACAATGAGCAGAGATTC.